This T cell receptor (beta chain) came from a study of blood T cells in healthy people across ages. The study's findings and limits: The CMV status of each donor remained undetermined, and this could have confounded shifts in expanded clonotypes. TCR beta diversity per million T cells fell roughly linearly with age.

Then a second PCR, running roughly 7 to 11 cycles, was carried out with a sample-barcoded 5' primer and a J-beta primer mix. TCRdb called the 5' RACE reads again in MiXCR, with one record for every CDR3 protein. The sample shows 650,000 to 700,000 distinct CDR3 sequences, about 32% of them seen only once. At least ten counts were recorded for this clonotype. Antigen specificity is unknown. V shed 0 bases and J 2 bases; nucleotides not matched to a gene: 4. Per the germline V gene, CDR1 is LNHNV and CDR2 is YYDKDF (reference sequence). The CDR3 runs to 15 residues. The V gene is TRBV15, the J gene TRBJ2-7, with 7 nucleotides matching TRBD1. The receptor comes from a woman of 80 years or more in good health. The sequenced sample consisted of blood. CDR3 DNA sequence: TGTGCCACCAGCAGAGATGGTCAGGGGGCCTACGAGCAGTACTTC. Residues: CATSRDGQGAYEQYF. The full variable domain, completed using reference TRBV15 and TRBJ2-7, is DAMVIQNPRYQVTQFGKPVTLSCSQTLNHNVMYWYQQKSSQAPKLLFHYYDKDFNNEADTPDNFQSRRPNTSFCFLDIRSPGLGDTAMYLCATSRDGQGAYEQYFGPGTRLTVT.